This paragraph covers one TCR beta chain sequence. Its antigen is still unknown. The second PCR ran 7 to 11 cycles with a sample-barcoded 5' primer and J-beta primers. TCRdb itself ran the 5' RACE reads through MiXCR, one entry per CDR3 protein. The top ten hold approximately 20% of the sample, which has around 800,000 distinct CDR3 sequences, around two fifths seen once. Germline CDR1 and CDR2: MNHNS and SASEGT. CDR3 length: 14 residues. The V gene lost 6 bases and the J gene lost 0 bases, with 11 bases spanning the gap. The sample comes from a study of blood T cells in healthy people across ages. Study-wide results and caveats: Higher naive T cell percentage went strongly together with higher TCR beta diversity. Greater diversity and more naive CD4+ cells were seen in long-lived donors than in aged donors.

This TCR derives from a man aged 55-75 years in good health. The chain joins TRBV6-1 to TRBJ1-2; maybe TRBD1 (5 bases). Source material: blood. Here the CDR3 reads CASRATVSNYGYTF. The DNA of the CDR3 is TGTGCCAGCAGAGCGACAGTGTCTAACTATGGCTACACCTTC.